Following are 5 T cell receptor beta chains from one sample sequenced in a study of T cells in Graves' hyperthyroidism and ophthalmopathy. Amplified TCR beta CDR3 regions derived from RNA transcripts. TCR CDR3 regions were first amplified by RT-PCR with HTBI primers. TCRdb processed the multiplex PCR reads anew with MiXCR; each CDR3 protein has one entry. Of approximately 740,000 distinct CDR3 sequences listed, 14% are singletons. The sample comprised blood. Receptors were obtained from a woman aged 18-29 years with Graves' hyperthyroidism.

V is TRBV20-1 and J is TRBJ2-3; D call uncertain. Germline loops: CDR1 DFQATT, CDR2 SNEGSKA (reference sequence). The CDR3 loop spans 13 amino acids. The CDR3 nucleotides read TGCAGCCCCTTCCGGACCGGCCCAGATACGCAGTATTTT. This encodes CSPFRTGPDTQYF.

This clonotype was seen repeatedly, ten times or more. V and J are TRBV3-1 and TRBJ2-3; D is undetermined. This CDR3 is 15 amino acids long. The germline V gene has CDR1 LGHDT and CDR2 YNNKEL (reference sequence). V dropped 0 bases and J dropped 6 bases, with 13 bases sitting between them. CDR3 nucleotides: TGTGCCAGCAGCCAAGATCTTGGACCGCGGGATACGCAGTATTTT. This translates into CASSQDLGPRDTQYF.

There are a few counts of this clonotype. CDR3 protein: CSVGEGFPYEQYF. The CDR3 DNA is TGCAGCGTCGGGGAAGGTTTTCCCTACGAGCAGTACTTC. The chain employs TRBV29-1 and TRBJ2-7, with TRBD2 as a possible D gene (5 bases). V lost 6 bases, J lost 2 bases, and 14 bases lay in between. The CDR3 is 13 amino acids. Germline V lookup: CDR1 SQVTM, CDR2 ANQGSEA.

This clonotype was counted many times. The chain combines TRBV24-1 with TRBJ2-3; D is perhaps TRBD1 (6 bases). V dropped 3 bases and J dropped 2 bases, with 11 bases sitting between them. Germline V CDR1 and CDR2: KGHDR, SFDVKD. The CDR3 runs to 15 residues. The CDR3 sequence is CATSDTGIPTDTQYF. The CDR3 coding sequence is TGTGCCACCAGTGATACAGGGATACCCACAGATACGCAGTATTTT.

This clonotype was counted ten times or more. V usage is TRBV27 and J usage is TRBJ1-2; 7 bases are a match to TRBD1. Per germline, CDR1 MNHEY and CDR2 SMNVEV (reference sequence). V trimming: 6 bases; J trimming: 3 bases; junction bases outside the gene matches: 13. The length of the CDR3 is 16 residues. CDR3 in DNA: TGTGCCAGCAGCAATACCCCGACAGGGCTCGACTATGGCTACACCTTC. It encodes CASSNTPTGLDYGYTF.